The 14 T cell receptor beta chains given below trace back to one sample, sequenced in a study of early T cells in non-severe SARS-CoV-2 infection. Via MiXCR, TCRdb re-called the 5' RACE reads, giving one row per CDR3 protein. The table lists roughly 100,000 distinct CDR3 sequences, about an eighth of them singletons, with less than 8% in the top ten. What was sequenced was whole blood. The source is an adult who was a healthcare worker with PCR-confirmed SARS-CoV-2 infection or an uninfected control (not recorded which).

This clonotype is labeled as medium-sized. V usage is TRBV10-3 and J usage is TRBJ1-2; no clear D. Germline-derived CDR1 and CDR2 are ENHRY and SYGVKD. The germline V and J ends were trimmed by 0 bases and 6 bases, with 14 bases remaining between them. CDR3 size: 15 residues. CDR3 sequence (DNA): TGTGCCATCAGTGAGTCAGTATCGGGCCCTCATGGCTACACCTTC. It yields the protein CAISESVSGPHGYTF.

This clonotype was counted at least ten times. The CDR3 coding sequence is TGTGCCAGCAGTCCCGGACCGGGGCACGAAAAACTGTTTTTT. Its protein product is CASSPGPGHEKLFF. The genes are TRBV28 and TRBJ1-4, with D possibly matching TRBD1 (5 bases). The length of the CDR3 is 14 residues. Looked up from germline, CDR1 is MDHEN and CDR2 is SYDVKM. Trimming removed 5 bases at V and 8 bases at J, with 15 bases between.

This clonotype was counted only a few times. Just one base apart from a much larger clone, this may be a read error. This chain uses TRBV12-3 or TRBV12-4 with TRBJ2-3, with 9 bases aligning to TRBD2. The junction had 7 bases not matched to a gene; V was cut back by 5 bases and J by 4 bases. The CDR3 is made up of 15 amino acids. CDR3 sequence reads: CASSRRGRAPDTQYF. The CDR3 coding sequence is TGTGCCAGCAGTAGACGCGGGAGGGCCCCAGATACGCAGTATTTT.

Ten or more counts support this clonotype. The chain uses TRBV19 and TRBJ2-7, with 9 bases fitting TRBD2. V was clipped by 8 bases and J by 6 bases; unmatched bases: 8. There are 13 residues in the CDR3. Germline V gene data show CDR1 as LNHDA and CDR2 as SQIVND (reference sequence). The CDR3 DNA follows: TGTGCCAGTGGGGCGGGAGGGCCATCCGAGCAGTACTTC. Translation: CASGAGGPSEQYF. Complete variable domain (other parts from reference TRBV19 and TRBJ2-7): DGGITQSPKYLFRKEGQNVTLSCEQNLNHDAMYWYRQDPGQGLRLIYYSQIVNDFQKGDIAEGYSVSREKKESFPLTVTSAQKNPTAFYLCASGAGGPSEQYFGPGTRLTVT.

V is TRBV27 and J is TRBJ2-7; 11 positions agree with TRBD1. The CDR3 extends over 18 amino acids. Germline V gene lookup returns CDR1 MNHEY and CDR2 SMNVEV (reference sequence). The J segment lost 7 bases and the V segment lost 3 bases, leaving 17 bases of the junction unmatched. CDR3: CASSFHSGGQGVVGEQYF. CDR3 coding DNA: TGTGCCAGCAGTTTCCACAGCGGGGGACAGGGGGTCGTAGGAGAGCAGTACTTC.

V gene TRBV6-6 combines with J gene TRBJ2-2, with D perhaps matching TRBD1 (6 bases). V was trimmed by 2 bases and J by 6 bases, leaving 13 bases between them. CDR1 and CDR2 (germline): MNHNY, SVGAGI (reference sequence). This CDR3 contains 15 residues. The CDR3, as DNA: TGTGCCAGCAGTTACAAACAGGGAGTTGCCGGGGAGCTGTTTTTT. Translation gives CASSYKQGVAGELFF.

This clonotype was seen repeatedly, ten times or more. CDR3 protein: CASGGYPPQYEQYF. CDR3 nucleotides: TGTGCCAGCGGGGGGTACCCACCCCAGTACGAGCAGTACTTC. This chain joins TRBV6-2 or TRBV6-3 and TRBJ2-7; a weak D match, TRBD2 (6 bases). Germline CDR1 and CDR2: MNHEY and SVGEGT. The CDR3 runs to 14 residues. The ends were cut back, 8 bases at V and 4 bases at J, with 18 bases in the middle.

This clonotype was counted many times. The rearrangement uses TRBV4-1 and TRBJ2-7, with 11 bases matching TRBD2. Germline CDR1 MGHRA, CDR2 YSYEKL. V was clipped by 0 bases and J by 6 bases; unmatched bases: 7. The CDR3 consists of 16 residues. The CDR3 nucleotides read TGCGCCAGCAGCCAAGAAACTCAACTAGCGGGAGTCGAGCAGTACTTC. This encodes CASSQETQLAGVEQYF.

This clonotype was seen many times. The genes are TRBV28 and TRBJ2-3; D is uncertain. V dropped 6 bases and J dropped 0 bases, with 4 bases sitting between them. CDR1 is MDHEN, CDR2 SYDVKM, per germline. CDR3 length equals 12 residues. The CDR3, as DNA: TGTGCCAGCAGGGCTAGCACAGATACGCAGTATTTT. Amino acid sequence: CASRASTDTQYF.

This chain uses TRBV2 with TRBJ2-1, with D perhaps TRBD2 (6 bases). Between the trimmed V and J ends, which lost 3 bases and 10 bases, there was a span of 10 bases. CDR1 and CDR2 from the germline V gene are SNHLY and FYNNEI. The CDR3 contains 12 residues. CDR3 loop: CASSDRSGEQFF. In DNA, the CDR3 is TGTGCCAGCAGTGACCGAAGCGGGGAGCAGTTCTTC.

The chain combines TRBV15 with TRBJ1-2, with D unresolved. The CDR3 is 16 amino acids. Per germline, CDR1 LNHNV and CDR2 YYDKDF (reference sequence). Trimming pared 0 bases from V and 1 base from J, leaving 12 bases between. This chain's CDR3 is CATSRDRTDVNYGYTF. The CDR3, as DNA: TGTGCCACCAGCAGAGATCGAACGGATGTTAACTATGGCTACACCTTC.

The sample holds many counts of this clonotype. CDR3 amino acids: CASSDSLNTEAFF. The DNA of the CDR3 is TGTGCCAGCAGTGACAGCCTGAACACTGAAGCTTTCTTT. This sequence joins TRBV6-2 or TRBV6-3 and TRBJ1-1; tentatively, D is TRBD1 (5 bases). The CDR3 is 13 residues long. Trimming cost V 5 bases and J 0 bases, with 7 bases left between them. Germline V gives CDR1 MNHEY, CDR2 SVGEGT.

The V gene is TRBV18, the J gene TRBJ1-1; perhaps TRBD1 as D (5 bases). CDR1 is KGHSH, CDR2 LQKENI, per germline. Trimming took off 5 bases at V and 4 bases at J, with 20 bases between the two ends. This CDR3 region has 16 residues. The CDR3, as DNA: TGTGCCAGCTCAGACATCGGGGGGGGAACGGGCACTGAAGCTTTCTTT. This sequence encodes CASSDIGGGTGTEAFF.

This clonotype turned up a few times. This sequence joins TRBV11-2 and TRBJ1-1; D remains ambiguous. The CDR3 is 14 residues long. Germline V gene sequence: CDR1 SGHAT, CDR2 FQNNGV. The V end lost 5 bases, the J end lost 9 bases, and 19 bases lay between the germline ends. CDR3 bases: TGTGCCAGCAGCCCTCGTCAAGGGCTCGGCCAAGCTTTCTTT. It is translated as CASSPRQGLGQAFF.